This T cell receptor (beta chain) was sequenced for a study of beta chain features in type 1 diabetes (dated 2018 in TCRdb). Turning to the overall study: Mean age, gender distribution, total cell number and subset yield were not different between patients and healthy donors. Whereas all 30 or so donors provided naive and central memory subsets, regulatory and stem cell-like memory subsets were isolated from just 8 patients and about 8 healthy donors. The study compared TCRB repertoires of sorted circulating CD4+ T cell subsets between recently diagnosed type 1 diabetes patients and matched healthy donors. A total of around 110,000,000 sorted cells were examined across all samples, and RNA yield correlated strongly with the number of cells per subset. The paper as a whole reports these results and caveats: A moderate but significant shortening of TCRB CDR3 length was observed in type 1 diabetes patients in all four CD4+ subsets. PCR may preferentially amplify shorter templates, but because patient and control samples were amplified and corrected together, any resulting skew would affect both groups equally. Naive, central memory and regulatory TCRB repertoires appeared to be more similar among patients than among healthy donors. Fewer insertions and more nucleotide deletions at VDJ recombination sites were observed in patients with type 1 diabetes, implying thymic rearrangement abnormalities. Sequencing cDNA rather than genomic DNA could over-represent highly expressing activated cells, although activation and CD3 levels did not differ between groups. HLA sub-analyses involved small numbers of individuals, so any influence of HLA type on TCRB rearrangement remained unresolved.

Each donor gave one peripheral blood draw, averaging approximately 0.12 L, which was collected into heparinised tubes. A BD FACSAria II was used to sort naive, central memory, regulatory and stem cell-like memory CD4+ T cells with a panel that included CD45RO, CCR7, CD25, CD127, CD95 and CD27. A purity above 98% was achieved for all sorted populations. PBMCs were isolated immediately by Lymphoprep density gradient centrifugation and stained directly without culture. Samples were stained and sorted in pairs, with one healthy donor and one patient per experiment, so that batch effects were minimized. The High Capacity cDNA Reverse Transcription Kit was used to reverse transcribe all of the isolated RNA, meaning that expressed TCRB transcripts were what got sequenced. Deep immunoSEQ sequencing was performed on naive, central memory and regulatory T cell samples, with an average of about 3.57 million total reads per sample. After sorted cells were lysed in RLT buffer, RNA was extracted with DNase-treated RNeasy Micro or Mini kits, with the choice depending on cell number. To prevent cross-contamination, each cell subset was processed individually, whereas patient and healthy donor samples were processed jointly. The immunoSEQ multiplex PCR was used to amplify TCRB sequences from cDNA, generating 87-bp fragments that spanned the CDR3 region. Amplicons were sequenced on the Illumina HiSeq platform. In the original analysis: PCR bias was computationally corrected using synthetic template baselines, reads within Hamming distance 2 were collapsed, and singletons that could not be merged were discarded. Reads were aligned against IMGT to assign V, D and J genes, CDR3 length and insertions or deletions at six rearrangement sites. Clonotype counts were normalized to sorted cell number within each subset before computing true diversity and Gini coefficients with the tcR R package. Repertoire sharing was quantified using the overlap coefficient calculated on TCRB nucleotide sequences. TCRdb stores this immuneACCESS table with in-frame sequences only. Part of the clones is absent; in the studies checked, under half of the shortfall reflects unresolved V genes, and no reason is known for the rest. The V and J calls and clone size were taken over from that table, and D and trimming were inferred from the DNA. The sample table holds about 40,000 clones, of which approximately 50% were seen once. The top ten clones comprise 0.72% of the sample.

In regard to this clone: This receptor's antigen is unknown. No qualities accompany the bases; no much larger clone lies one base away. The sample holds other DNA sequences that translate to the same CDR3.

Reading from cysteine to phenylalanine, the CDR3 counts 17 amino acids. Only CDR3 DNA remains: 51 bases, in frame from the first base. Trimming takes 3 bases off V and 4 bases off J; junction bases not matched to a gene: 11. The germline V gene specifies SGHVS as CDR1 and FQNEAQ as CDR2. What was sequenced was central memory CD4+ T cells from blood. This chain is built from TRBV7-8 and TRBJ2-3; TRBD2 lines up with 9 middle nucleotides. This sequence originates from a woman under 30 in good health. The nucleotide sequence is TGTGCCAGCAGCTTTCTCGGGTTAGCGGGAGCGCCAGATACGCAGTATTTT. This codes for CASSFLGLAGAPDTQYF.